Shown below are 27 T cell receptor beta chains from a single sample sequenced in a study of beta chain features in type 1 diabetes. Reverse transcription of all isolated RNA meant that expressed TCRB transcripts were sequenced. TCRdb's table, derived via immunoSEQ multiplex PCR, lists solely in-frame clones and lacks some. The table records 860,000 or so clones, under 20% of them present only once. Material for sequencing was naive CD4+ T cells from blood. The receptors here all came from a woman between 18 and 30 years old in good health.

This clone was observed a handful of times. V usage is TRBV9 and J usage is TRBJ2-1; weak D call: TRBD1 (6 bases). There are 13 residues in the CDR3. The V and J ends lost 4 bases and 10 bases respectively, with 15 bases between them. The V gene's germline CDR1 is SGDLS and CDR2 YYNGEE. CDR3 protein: CASSPKTGLEQFF. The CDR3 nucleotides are TGTGCCAGCAGCCCAAAGACAGGCCTCGAGCAGTTCTTC.

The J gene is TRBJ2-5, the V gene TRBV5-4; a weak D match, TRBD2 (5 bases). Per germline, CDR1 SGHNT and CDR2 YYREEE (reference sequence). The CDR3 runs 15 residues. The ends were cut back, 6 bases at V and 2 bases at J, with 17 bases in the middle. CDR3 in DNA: TGTGCCAGCATTAAGAATCGAGGAGGACAAGAGACCCAGTACTTC. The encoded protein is CASIKNRGGQETQYF.

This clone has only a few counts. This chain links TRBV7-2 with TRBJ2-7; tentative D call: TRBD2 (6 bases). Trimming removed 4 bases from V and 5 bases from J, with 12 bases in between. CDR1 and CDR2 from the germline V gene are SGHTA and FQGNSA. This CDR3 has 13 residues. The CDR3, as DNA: TGTGCCAGCAGCTGGGGGACTCGGGACGAGCAGTACTTC. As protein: CASSWGTRDEQYF. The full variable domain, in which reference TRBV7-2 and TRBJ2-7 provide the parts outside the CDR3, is GAGVSQSPSNKVTEKGKDVELRCDPISGHTALYWYRQSLGQGLEFLIYFQGNSAPDKSGLPSDRFSAERTGGSVSTLTIQRTQQEDSAVYLCASSWGTRDEQYFGPGTRLTVT.

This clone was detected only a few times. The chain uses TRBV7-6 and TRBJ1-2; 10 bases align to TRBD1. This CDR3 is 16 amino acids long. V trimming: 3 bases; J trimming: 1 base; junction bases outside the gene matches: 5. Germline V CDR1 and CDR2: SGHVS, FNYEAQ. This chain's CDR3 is CASSFLGDRGNYGYTF. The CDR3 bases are TGTGCCAGCAGCTTCTTGGGGGACAGGGGTAACTATGGCTACACCTTC.

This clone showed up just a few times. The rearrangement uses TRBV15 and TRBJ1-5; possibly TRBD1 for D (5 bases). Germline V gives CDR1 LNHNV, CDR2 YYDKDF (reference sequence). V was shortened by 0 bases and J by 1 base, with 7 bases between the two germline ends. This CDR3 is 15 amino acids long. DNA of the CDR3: TGTGCCACCAGCAGAGATGGGGGGAGCAATCAGCCCCAGCATTTT. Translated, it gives CATSRDGGSNQPQHF.

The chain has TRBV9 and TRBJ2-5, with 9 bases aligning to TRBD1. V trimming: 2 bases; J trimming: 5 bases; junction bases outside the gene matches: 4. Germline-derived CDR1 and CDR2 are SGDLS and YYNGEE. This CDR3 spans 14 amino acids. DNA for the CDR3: TGTGCCAGCAGCGTCCGGGACAGGGTCGAGACCCAGTACTTC. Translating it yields CASSVRDRVETQYF.

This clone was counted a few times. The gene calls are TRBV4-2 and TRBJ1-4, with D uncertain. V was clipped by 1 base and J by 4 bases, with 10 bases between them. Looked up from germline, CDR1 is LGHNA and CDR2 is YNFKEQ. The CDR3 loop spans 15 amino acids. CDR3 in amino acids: CASSQGSDDNEKLFF. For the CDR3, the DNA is TGTGCCAGCAGCCAAGGGTCAGACGATAATGAAAAACTGTTTTTT.

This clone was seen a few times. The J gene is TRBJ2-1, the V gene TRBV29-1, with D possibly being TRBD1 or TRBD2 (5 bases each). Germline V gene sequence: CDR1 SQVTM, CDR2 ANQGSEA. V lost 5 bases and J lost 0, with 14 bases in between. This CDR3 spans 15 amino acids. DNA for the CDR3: TGCAGCGTTTGTGTGGGGGTCGTCTCCTACAATGAGCAGTTCTTC. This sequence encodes CSVCVGVVSYNEQFF.

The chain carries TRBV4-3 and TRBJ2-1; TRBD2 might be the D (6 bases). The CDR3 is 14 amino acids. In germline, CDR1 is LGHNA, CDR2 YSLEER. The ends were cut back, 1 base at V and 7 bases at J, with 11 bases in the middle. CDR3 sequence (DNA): TGCGCCAGCAGCCAAGCCCTGCGGGAAAATGAGCAGTTCTTC. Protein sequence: CASSQALRENEQFF.

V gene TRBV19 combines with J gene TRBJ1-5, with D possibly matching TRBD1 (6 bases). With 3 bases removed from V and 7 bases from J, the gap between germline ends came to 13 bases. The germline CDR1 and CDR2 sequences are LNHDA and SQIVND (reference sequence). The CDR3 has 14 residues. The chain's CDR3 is CASSIRGVGQPQHF. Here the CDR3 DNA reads TGTGCCAGTAGTATCAGGGGAGTCGGCCAGCCCCAGCATTTT. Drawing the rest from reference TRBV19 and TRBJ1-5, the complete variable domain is DGGITQSPKYLFRKEGQNVTLSCEQNLNHDAMYWYRQDPGQGLRLIYYSQIVNDFQKGDIAEGYSVSREKKESFPLTVTSAQKNPTAFYLCASSIRGVGQPQHFGDGTRLSIL.

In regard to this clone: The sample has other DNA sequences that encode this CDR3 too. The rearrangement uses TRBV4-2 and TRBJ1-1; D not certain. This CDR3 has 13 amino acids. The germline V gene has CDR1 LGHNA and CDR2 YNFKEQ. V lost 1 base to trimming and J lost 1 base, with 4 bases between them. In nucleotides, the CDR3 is TGTGCCAGCAGCCAAGCGGGGAACACTGAAGCTTTCTTT. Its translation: CASSQAGNTEAFF.

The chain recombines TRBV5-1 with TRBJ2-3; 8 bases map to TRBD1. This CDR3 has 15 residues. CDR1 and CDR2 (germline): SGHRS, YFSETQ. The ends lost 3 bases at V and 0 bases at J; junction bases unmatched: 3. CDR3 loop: CASSSTGASTDTQYF. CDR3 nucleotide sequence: TGCGCCAGCAGCTCGACAGGGGCTAGCACAGATACGCAGTATTTT. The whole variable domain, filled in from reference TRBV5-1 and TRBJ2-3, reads KAGVTQTPRYLIKTRGQQVTLSCSPISGHRSVSWYQQTPGQGLQFLFEYFSETQRNKGNFPGRFSGRQFSNSRSEMNVSTLELGDSALYLCASSSTGASTDTQYFGPGTRLTVL.

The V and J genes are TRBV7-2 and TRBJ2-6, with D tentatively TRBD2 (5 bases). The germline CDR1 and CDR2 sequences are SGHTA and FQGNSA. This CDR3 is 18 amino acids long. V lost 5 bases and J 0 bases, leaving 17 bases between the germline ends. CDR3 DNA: TGTGCCAGCAGCGGACTTTCGTCAGAAGGCTCTGGGGCCAACGTCCTGACTTTC. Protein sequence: CASSGLSSEGSGANVLTF.

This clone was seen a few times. For the CDR3, the DNA is TGTGCAGTAAGAGGGACAGCTACCTACGAGCAGTACTTC. As protein: CAVRGTATYEQYF. The genes are TRBV2 and TRBJ2-7, with 7 bases fitting TRBD1. CDR3 size: 13 residues. The germline gives CDR1 SNHLY, CDR2 FYNNEI.

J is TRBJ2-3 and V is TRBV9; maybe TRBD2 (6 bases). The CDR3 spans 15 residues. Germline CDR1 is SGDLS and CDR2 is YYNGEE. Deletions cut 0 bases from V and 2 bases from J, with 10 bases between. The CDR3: CASSVAPSATDTQYF. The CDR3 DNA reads TGTGCCAGCAGCGTAGCGCCTAGCGCCACAGATACGCAGTATTTT. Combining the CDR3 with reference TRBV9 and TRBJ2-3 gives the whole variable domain DSGVTQTPKHLITATGQRVTLRCSPRSGDLSVYWYQQSLDQGLQFLIQYYNGEERAKGNILERFSAQQFPDLHSELNLSSLELGDSALYFCASSVAPSATDTQYFGPGTRLTVL.

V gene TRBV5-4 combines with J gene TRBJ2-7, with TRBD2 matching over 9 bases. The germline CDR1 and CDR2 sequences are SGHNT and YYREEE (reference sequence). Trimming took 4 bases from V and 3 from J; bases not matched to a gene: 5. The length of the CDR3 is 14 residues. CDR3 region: CASSIRTSDYEQYF. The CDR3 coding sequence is TGTGCCAGCAGCATACGGACTAGCGACTACGAGCAGTACTTC.

The CDR3 loop reads CASRVTGSSYNEQFF. Written as DNA, the CDR3 is TGCGCCAGCAGGGTGACAGGGAGCTCCTACAATGAGCAGTTCTTC. V is TRBV5-1 and J is TRBJ2-1; 7 bases align to TRBD1. The germline V gene encodes CDR1 SGHRS and CDR2 YFSETQ. This CDR3 contains 15 residues. V gave up 5 bases and J gave up 0 bases; unmatched junction bases: 5.

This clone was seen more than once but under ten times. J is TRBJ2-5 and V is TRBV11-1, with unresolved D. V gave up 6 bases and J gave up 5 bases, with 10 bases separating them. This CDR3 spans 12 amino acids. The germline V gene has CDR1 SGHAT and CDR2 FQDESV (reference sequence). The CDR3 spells CASSDRKETQYF. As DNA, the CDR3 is TGTGCCAGCAGTGACCGTAAGGAGACCCAGTACTTC.

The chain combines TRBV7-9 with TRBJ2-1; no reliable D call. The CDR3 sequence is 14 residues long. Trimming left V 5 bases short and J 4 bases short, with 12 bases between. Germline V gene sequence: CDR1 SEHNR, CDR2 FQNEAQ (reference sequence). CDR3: CASSDGPDYNEQFF. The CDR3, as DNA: TGTGCCAGCAGCGACGGGCCAGATTACAATGAGCAGTTCTTC. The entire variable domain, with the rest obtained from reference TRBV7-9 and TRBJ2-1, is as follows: DTGVSQNPRHKITKRGQNVTFRCDPISEHNRLYWYRQTLGQGPEFLTYFQNEAQLEKSRLLSDRFSAERPKGSFSTLEIQRTEQGDSAMYLCASSDGPDYNEQFFGPGTRLTVL.

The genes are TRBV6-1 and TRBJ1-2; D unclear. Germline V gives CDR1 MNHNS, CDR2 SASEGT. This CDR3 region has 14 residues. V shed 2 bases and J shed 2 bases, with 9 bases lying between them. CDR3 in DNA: TGTGCCAGCAGTGAAAGGCAGCCCAACTATGGCTACACCTTC. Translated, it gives CASSERQPNYGYTF.

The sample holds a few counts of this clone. The CDR3 is CASSQDLYSEQFF. CDR3 DNA sequence: TGTGCCAGCAGCCAGGACCTTTATAGTGAGCAGTTCTTC. The chain links TRBV7-9 to TRBJ2-1, with D hard to call. Germline V gives CDR1 SEHNR, CDR2 FQNEAQ (reference sequence). V was trimmed by 5 bases and J by 9 bases, leaving 14 bases between them. CDR3 length: 13 residues. The variable domain in full, with the rest retrieved from reference TRBV7-9 and TRBJ2-1, is DTGVSQNPRHKITKRGQNVTFRCDPISEHNRLYWYRQTLGQGPEFLTYFQNEAQLEKSRLLSDRFSAERPKGSFSTLEIQRTEQGDSAMYLCASSQDLYSEQFFGPGTRLTVL.

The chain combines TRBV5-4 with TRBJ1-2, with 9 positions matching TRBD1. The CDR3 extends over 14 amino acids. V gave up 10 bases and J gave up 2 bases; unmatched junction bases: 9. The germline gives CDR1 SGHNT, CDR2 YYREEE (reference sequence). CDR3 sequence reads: CAWKPTGGNYGYTF. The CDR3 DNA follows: TGTGCCTGGAAGCCGACAGGGGGGAACTATGGCTACACCTTC.

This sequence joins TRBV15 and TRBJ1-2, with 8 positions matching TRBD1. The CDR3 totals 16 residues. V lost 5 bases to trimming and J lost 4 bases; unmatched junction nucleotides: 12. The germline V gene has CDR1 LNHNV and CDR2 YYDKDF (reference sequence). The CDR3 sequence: CATSRQPAGQGYGYTF. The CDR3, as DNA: TGTGCCACCAGCCGCCAACCCGCCGGACAGGGCTATGGCTACACCTTC.

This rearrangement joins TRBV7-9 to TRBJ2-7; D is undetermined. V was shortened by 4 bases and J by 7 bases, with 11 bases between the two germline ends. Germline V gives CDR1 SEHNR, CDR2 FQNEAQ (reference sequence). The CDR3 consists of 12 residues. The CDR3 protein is CASSSRFGEQYF. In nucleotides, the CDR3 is TGTGCCAGCAGCTCTCGTTTTGGTGAGCAGTACTTC.

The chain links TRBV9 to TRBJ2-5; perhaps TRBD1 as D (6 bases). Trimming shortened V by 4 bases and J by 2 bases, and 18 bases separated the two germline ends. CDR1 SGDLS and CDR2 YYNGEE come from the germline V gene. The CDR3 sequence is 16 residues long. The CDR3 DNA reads TGTGCCAGCAGCCGGAAGGGGGACACTCCTCAAGAGACCCAGTACTTC. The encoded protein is CASSRKGDTPQETQYF.

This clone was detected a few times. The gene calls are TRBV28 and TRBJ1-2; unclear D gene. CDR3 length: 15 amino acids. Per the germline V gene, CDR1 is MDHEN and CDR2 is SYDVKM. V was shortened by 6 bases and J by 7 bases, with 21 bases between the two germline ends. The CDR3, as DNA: TGTGCCAGCAGCCCCCCAGAGCCGTTCGGGAGTGGCTACACCTTC. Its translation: CASSPPEPFGSGYTF.

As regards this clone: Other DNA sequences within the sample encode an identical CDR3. CDR3 sequence (DNA): TGTGCCAGCAGCCGAAGCGGGAGGGGCACCGGGGAGCTGTTTTTT. Translation gives CASSRSGRGTGELFF. The chain uses TRBV6-5 and TRBJ2-2, with TRBD2 matching over 10 bases. CDR1 is MNHEY and CDR2 is SVGAGI in the germline V gene. Trimming cost V 6 bases and J 4 bases; bases outside gene matches: 5. CDR3 length equals 15 residues.